Sequencing of this T cell receptor (beta chain) was carried out in a study of identifying expanded T cells in peripheral blood. Study results and caveats: Roughly 1.2 clones differed between technical replicates, versus 16.4 and 19 over time.

V dropped 5 bases and J dropped 7 bases, with 14 bases sitting between them. This CDR3 has 13 residues. The germline CDR1 and CDR2 sequences are SGHVS and FQNEAQ. During the collection period, no donor immune events like infections were recorded. Produced via immunoSEQ multiplex PCR; TCRdb's table is partial and in-frame only. The top ten clones hold roughly 4.2% of a sample with about 89,000 clones, about 87% of them seen once. To note about this clone: As yet, its antigen is unknown.

The chain couples TRBV7-8 to TRBJ1-2, with D possibly TRBD1 on 5 matching bases. Sequenced input: blood. This TCR came from a person aged 18 to 70 in good health. DNA for the CDR3: TGTGCCAGCAGCGCGGACTCGGGGGGTGGCTACACCTTC. Protein: CASSADSGGGYTF. Full variable domain (missing parts from reference TRBV7-8 and TRBJ1-2): GAGVSQSPRYKVAKRGQDVALRCDPISGHVSLFWYQQALGQGPEFLTYFQNEAQLDKSGLPSDRFFAERPEGSVSTLKIQRTQQEDSAVYLCASSADSGGGYTFGSGTRLTVV.